These 9 T cell receptor beta chains were all obtained from the same sample, sequenced in a study of beta chain features in type 1 diabetes. The isolated RNA, all of it, was reverse transcribed, so expressed TCRB transcripts were what got sequenced. This table comes from immunoSEQ multiplex PCR, and its TCRdb copy is limited to in-frame clones, with some not included. The sample holds about 290,000 clones; 8% are singletons and the top ten take roughly 0.94%. Specimen: central memory CD4+ T cells from blood. The source of these receptors is a young woman in good health.

This clone was picked up a small number of times. The rearrangement links TRBV18 to TRBJ2-5, with no clear D. Germline CDR1 and CDR2: KGHSH and LQKENI. With 3 bases removed from V and 3 bases from J, the gap between germline ends came to 11 bases. The CDR3 has 14 amino acids. The CDR3 loop reads CASSPGKGKETQYF. CDR3 bases: TGTGCCAGCTCACCGGGAAAAGGGAAAGAGACCCAGTACTTC.

The sample holds a few counts of this clone. CDR3 bases: TGTGCCAGCAGCCAGGGGCCTTTTACCTACGAGCAGTACTTC. Amino acids: CASSQGPFTYEQYF. V is TRBV7-3 and J is TRBJ2-7; perhaps TRBD1 as D (6 bases). V dropped 5 bases and J dropped 2 bases, with 13 bases sitting between them. Germline CDR1 reads SGHTA; CDR2 reads FQGTGA. CDR3 length: 14 residues.

This chain connects TRBV5-1 to TRBJ2-3; D is possibly TRBD1 (5 bases). This CDR3 has 16 residues. V dropped 2 bases and J dropped 0 bases, with 13 bases sitting between them. Germline lookup yields CDR1 SGHRS and CDR2 YFSETQ. CDR3 loop: CASSFDSTYSTDTQYF. CDR3 nucleotide sequence: TGCGCCAGCAGCTTCGACAGTACGTATAGCACAGATACGCAGTATTTT.

This chain connects TRBV7-2 to TRBJ2-5, with no clear D. CDR3 size: 13 residues. V lost 0 bases, J lost 0 bases, and 2 bases lay in between. CDR1 is SGHTA, CDR2 FQGNSA, per germline. The CDR3: CASSLAHQETQYF. CDR3 bases: TGTGCCAGCAGCTTAGCCCACCAAGAGACCCAGTACTTC.

This clone occurred a few times. This sequence joins TRBV27 and TRBJ1-5; D possibly corresponds to TRBD1 (6 bases). V lost 1 base, J lost 0 bases, and 13 bases lay in between. The CDR3 sequence is 17 residues long. In germline, CDR1 is MNHEY, CDR2 SMNVEV (reference sequence). The CDR3 loop is CASSLFAGDNSNQPQHF. As DNA, the CDR3 is TGTGCCAGCAGTTTATTTGCCGGGGACAATAGCAATCAGCCCCAGCATTTT.

This clone was detected ten times or more. The chain is built from TRBV27 and TRBJ1-1, with a possible D match to TRBD1 (6 bases). Germline V gene sequence: CDR1 MNHEY, CDR2 SMNVEV (reference sequence). V lost 5 bases to trimming and J lost 1 base, with 11 bases between them. The CDR3 totals 14 residues. DNA of the CDR3: TGTGCCAGCAGTAACCTACAGGGGAACACTGAAGCTTTCTTT. Amino acid sequence: CASSNLQGNTEAFF.

The chain employs TRBV5-4 and TRBJ1-2; D is unresolved. There are 15 residues in the CDR3. Trimming pared 0 bases from V and 1 base from J, leaving 10 bases between. Germline V gene lookup returns CDR1 SGHNT and CDR2 YYREEE (reference sequence). The CDR3 sequence is CASSLERAVNYGYTF. CDR3 in DNA: TGTGCCAGCAGCTTGGAGAGGGCCGTTAACTATGGCTACACCTTC.

This clone was counted only a few times. V is TRBV19 and J is TRBJ2-7; no reliable D call. Germline V CDR1 and CDR2: LNHDA, SQIVND (reference sequence). This CDR3 is 12 amino acids long. Trimming took off 6 bases at V and 5 bases at J, with 11 bases between the two ends. The CDR3 DNA is TGTGCCAGTAGCCCCTTTGGGCACGAGCAGTACTTC. Its protein is CASSPFGHEQYF.

The chain recombines TRBV12-5 with TRBJ2-7; TRBD2 matches 13 bases. V lost 8 bases and J lost 3; bases outside the gene matches: 1. The CDR3 has 13 residues. Germline V gene data show CDR1 as LGHNT and CDR2 as FRNRAP. For the CDR3, the DNA is TGTGCTAGTCGGACTAGCGGGAGCTACGAGCAGTACTTC. This translates into CASRTSGSYEQYF.